The 2 T cell receptor beta chains below come from one sample, sequenced in a study of PD-1 blockade in classical Hodgkin lymphoma. All the patients suffered relapse after autologous stem cell transplantation, and brentuximab vedotin exposure differed. Here immunoSEQ multiplex PCR was the method, and the copy in TCRdb shows in-frame clones only, minus some. The sample contains around 26,000 clones, 69% of which appear only once. The sequencing used peripheral blood mononuclear cells (PBMCs), collected at baseline. The receptors were gathered from a human donor with classical Hodgkin lymphoma.

By share, this clone ranks as medium-sized. Additional DNA sequences in this sample encode the identical CDR3. The chain is built from TRBV4-3 and TRBJ2-7; possible D gene TRBD1, 6 bases. The CDR3 has 15 amino acids. The germline V gene has CDR1 LGHNA and CDR2 YSLEER. Trimming pared 2 bases from V and 2 bases from J, leaving 13 bases between. CDR3 in DNA: TGCGCCAGCAGCCAACAGGACAGCGCTACCTACGAGCAGTACTTC. As protein: CASSQQDSATYEQYF.

This clone came up a few times. The genes are TRBV14 and TRBJ2-7, with D uncertain. Trimming took 5 bases from V and 2 from J, leaving 10 bases between them. Germline CDR1 is SGHDN and CDR2 is FVKESK. The CDR3 extends over 13 amino acids. In DNA form, the CDR3 reads TGTGCCAGCAGCGTAGACACTACCTACGAGCAGTACTTC. Protein sequence: CASSVDTTYEQYF.